The rows below give T cell receptor beta chains drawn from one sample of a study of CD8 T cells in ankylosing spondylitis. MiXCR, run by TCRdb on the 5' RACE reads, gives a single entry per CDR3 protein. The repertoire consists of about 840,000 distinct CDR3 sequences, with roughly 12% occurring once and the leading ten covering just over 0.5%. The sequenced sample was blood, either unsorted or a sorted T cell fraction (not recorded which). These receptors all stem from a male donor with ankylosing spondylitis. The conserved cysteine and the conserved F or W are not part of the CDR3 here.

CDR3aa: ASSLGADSSYNEQF; v_gene: TRBV5-8; len: 14
CDR3aa: ASSGAGKYGAF; v_gene: TRBV7-9; len: 11
CDR3aa: SARGAVEVAQY; v_gene: TRBV20-1; len: 11
CDR3aa: ASSLGRSDNSPLH; v_gene: TRBV11-2; len: 13
CDR3aa: ASSKSVGYTEAF; v_gene: TRBV4-3; len: 12
CDR3aa: ASSSGFFTVTQY; v_gene: TRBV28; len: 12
CDR3aa: CASLTRSGGGNGYT; v_gene: TRBV20-1; len: 14
CDR3aa: SAHSLGTDNSPLH; v_gene: TRBV20-1; len: 13
CDR3aa: ASSYSQDENTGELF; v_gene: TRBV6-2/TRBV6-3; len: 14
CDR3aa: SVEVGLPGETQY; v_gene: TRBV29-1; len: 12
CDR3aa: SASPGSETQY; v_gene: TRBV20-1; len: 10
CDR3aa: ASSRRGLAGVWYNEQF; v_gene: TRBV11-1; len: 16
CDR3aa: ASSPDPHLTGWSVPQH; v_gene: TRBV6-2/TRBV6-3; len: 16
CDR3aa: SAFSWLVGFTDTQY; v_gene: TRBV20-1; len: 14
CDR3aa: ASSNRDRGRKQPQH; v_gene: TRBV6-5; len: 14
CDR3aa: ASSPGGVSTEAF; v_gene: TRBV27; len: 12
CDR3aa: ASTPKGTDEQY; v_gene: TRBV6-5; len: 11
CDR3aa: SVGFNSVLDEQY; v_gene: TRBV29-1; len: 12
CDR3aa: ATSDLQGDGYT; v_gene: TRBV24-1; len: 11
CDR3aa: SARNLTPNSPLH; v_gene: TRBV20-1; len: 12
CDR3aa: ATHPGSSYEQY; v_gene: TRBV6-2/TRBV6-3; len: 11
CDR3aa: ASSHLDNNQPQH; v_gene: TRBV18; len: 12
CDR3aa: ASSSEQGFNQPQH; v_gene: TRBV6-2/TRBV6-3; len: 13
CDR3aa: ASSLDSRSVETQY; v_gene: TRBV7-2; len: 13
CDR3aa: SATGVPNQPQH; v_gene: TRBV20-1; len: 11
CDR3aa: ASSATWTDTQY; v_gene: TRBV6-1; len: 11
CDR3aa: ASSWPGLAGYNEQF; v_gene: TRBV6-2/TRBV6-3; len: 14
CDR3aa: ATSDLAGPTDTQY; v_gene: TRBV24-1; len: 13
CDR3aa: SAGPPGGFDTQY; v_gene: TRBV20-1; len: 12
CDR3aa: ASSLDAGYTDTQY; v_gene: TRBV7-9; len: 13
CDR3aa: ASSYRRQGGTDTQY; v_gene: TRBV6-5; len: 14
CDR3aa: AWSRQYNEKLF; v_gene: TRBV30; len: 11
CDR3aa: SARDLRGAGTDTQY; v_gene: TRBV20-1; len: 14
CDR3aa: SARAILSGAFLQY; v_gene: TRBV20-1; len: 13
CDR3aa: AISESRNTQY; v_gene: TRBV10-3; len: 10
CDR3aa: SARSGEGYT; v_gene: TRBV20-1; len: 9
CDR3aa: ASSGPLMNTEAF; v_gene: TRBV2; len: 12
CDR3aa: ASSQLTGTGGKNEQF; v_gene: TRBV4-3; len: 15
CDR3aa: ATSPLSGTTDTQY; v_gene: TRBV24-1; len: 13
CDR3aa: ASSRGLAGDIDTQY; v_gene: TRBV5-1; len: 14